This TCR beta chain was identified in a study of type 1 and type 2 diabetes patients. Looking at the study overall: Participants included type 1 and type 2 diabetes patients plus nondiabetic controls. From PBMCs, CD4+ and CD8+ T cells were isolated by magnetic microbeads. General observations from the study: Unmatched age and gender across groups might bias interpretation.

The PCR template was genomic DNA. Amplification of the beta chain CDR3 used 30 forward and 13 reverse multiplex primers. TCRdb analysed the multiplex PCR reads with MiXCR anew, one entry per CDR3 protein. The sample holds 250,000 to 300,000 distinct CDR3 sequences, around 47% seen once. Peripheral blood, roughly 9.1 milliliters per participant, was collected. Note on this clonotype: Its antigen remains unidentified.

This clonotype was obtained from a man between 18 and 35 years old with type 2 diabetes. The source material was peripheral blood mononuclear cells (PBMCs).

The CDR3 DNA reads TGTGCCAGCAGCCAGTGGTACCAAGAGACCCAGTACTTC. This codes for CASSQWYQETQYF. This chain joins TRBV14 and TRBJ2-5; no firm D call. Germline assignment: CDR1 SGHDN and CDR2 FVKESK. The CDR3 is 13 residues long. Trimming took 3 bases from V and 0 from J, leaving 5 bases between them.